This T cell receptor (beta chain) was sequenced in a study of blood T cell repertoires in COVID-19. Study summary: The analysed material was cDNA or gDNA that came from T cells, B-cell-depleted T cells, or PBMCs.

Seattle researchers signed up patients amid active infection and tracked them longitudinally. Germline values: CDR1 SGHAT, CDR2 FQNNGV. The CDR3 spans 15 residues. V lost 5 bases and J 4 bases, leaving 17 bases between the germline ends. Per the original data handling: Reference gene primers were amplified, and this amplification served to estimate nucleated cell counts. Clones were sequenced by immunoSEQ multiplex PCR, and TCRdb holds only the in-frame ones, with some missing. V, J and clone size reflect that table, while D and trimming were determined from the DNA. The sample consists of around 100,000 clones, around two thirds of them appearing once.

This receptor was identified in an older man with COVID-19, enrolled during active disease. The sequencing input was peripheral blood. The chain has TRBV11-2 and TRBJ1-2; a possible D gene is TRBD1 (6 bases). For the CDR3, the DNA is TGTGCCAGCAGCCGGTCCCAACAGGGTCTCTATGGCTACACCTTC. Protein product: CASSRSQQGLYGYTF.